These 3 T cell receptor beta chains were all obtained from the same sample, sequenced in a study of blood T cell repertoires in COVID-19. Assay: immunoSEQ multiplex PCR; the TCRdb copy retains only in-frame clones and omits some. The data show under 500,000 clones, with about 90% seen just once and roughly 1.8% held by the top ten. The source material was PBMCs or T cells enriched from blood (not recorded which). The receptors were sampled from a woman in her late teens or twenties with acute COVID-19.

The chain's CDR3 is CASSYGGRDGELFF. The CDR3 DNA reads TGTGCCAGCAGTTACGGCGGGAGGGACGGGGAGCTGTTTTTT. V gene TRBV6-5 combines with J gene TRBJ2-2; 9 bases line up with TRBD2. With V trimmed by 2 bases and J by 7 bases, 2 bases remained unmatched. The CDR3 has 14 amino acids. Germline V gene sequence: CDR1 MNHEY, CDR2 SVGAGI.

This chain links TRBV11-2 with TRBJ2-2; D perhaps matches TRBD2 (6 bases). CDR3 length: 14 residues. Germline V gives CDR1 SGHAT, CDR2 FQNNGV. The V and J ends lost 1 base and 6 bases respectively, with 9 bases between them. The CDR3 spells CASSLGGRPGELFF. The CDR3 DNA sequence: TGTGCCAGCAGCTTAGGGGGGAGGCCCGGGGAGCTGTTTTTT.

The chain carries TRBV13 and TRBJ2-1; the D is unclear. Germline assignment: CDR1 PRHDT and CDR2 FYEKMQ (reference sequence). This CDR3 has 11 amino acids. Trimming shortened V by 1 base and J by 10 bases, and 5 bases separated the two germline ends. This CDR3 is CASSLANEQFF. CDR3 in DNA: TGTGCCAGCAGCTTAGCTAACGAGCAGTTCTTC.